This entry features one T cell receptor (beta chain) sequence. The antigen remains undetermined. This sample is drawn from a study of Ad26.COV2.S vaccination and SARS-CoV-2 variants. On the study more broadly: Into the muscle, Ad26.COV2.S was dosed once or twice, 56 days apart. Whole-study findings and limits: People who got the vaccine or the placebo had similar non-spike TCR breadth. Reports say spike-specific CD8+ and CD4+ T cell responses covered substantial breadth after vaccination. Analyses of TCR breadth and depth may have underestimated total T cell responses.

Treatment indicated: around 19 received Ad26.COV2.S at low or high dose, single or two shots; several received placebo; per-sample allocation not given. Day 63 following the first vaccine or placebo injection was when the samples were taken. CDR1 and CDR2 (germline): GTSNPN, SVGIG (reference sequence). With 0 bases removed from V and 2 bases from J, the gap between germline ends came to 16 bases. This CDR3 region has 16 residues. The repertoire was sequenced with immunoSEQ multiplex PCR; TCRdb's copy has only in-frame clones and lacks some. There are about 280,000 clones in the sample; around 87% occur only once, and 3% to 4% lies in the top ten.

Material: peripheral blood, obtained in a trial of Ad26.COV2.S vaccine versus placebo. This TCR was recovered from a person aged 18 to 59 who received the Ad26.COV2.S COVID-19 vaccine or a placebo. V usage is TRBV30 and J usage is TRBJ1-1; D possibly corresponds to TRBD1 (5 bases). This CDR3 reads CAWSVLWDRVNTEAFF. The CDR3, as DNA: TGTGCCTGGAGTGTACTTTGGGACCGGGTTAACACTGAAGCTTTCTTT.